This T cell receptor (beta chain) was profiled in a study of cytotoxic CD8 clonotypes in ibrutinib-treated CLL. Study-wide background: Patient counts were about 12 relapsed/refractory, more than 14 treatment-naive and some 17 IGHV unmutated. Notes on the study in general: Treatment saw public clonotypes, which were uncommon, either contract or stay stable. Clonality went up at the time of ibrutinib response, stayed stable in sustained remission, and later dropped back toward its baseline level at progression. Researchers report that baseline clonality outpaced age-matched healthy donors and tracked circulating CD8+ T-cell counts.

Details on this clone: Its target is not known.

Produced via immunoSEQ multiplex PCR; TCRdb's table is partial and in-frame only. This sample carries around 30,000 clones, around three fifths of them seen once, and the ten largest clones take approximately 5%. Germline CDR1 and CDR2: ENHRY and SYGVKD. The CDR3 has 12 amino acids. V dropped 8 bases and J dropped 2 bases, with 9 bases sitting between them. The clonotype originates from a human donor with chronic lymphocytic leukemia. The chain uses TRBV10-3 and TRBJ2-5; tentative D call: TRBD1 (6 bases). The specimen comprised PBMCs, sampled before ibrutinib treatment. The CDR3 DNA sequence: TGTGCCATCGGAGGACAGCAAGAGACCCAGTACTTC. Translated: CAIGGQQETQYF.